Below, 5 T cell receptor beta chains from the same sample are listed, as sequenced in a study of blood T cell repertoires in COVID-19. Assay used: immunoSEQ multiplex PCR; TCRdb lists only in-frame clones, some missing. The repertoire holds 150,000 to 200,000 clones, with roughly nine tenths as singletons. The sample was PBMCs or T cells enriched from blood (not recorded which). The source of these receptors is a young woman who had recovered from COVID-19.

The genes are TRBV15 and TRBJ2-7; a possible D gene is TRBD1 (6 bases). V shed 3 bases and J shed 3 bases, with 9 bases lying between them. This CDR3 region has 13 residues. Germline assignment: CDR1 LNHNV and CDR2 YYDKDF (reference sequence). Written as DNA, the CDR3 is TGTGCCACCAGCAGCGGACAGCACTACGAGCAGTACTTC. It translates to CATSSGQHYEQYF.

The gene calls are TRBV11-3 and TRBJ2-7, with 11 bases that match TRBD2. Germline CDR1 SGHNT, CDR2 YENEEA. This CDR3 comprises 15 residues. With 5 bases clipped from V and 2 bases from J, the junction kept 5 bases outside the gene matches. CDR3 in DNA: TGTGCCAGCAGCAAAACTAGCGGGAGTCCCTACGAGCAGTACTTC. The encoded protein is CASSKTSGSPYEQYF.

This clone was counted once. The chain employs TRBV14 and TRBJ2-3, with D perhaps matching TRBD2 (6 bases). Germline V CDR1 and CDR2: SGHDN, FVKESK. This CDR3 is built from 15 residues. The V end was cut by 0 bases, the J end by 3 bases, with 10 bases between. CDR3 DNA: TGTGCCAGCAGCCAAGAACGGGGGAGGACAGATACGCAGTATTTT. Translation gives CASSQERGRTDTQYF.

In this sample, this clone turned up once. The chain employs TRBV24-1 and TRBJ1-5; no reliable D call. The CDR3 contains 15 residues. Germline CDR1 KGHDR, CDR2 SFDVKD. The V gene lost 5 bases and the J gene lost 2 bases, with 12 bases spanning the gap. CDR3 in DNA: TGTGCCACCAGTGCCGGAGGTTGGGGCAATCAGCCCCAGCATTTT. This sequence encodes CATSAGGWGNQPQHF.

The chain joins TRBV21-1 to TRBJ1-5; the table gives TRBD1 as D, unverified against the DNA. TRBV21-1 is classified as a pseudogene. The CDR3 sequence is 14 residues long. The CDR3 sequence: CASRGGQGNQPQHF. CDR3 nucleotide sequence: TGTGCCAGCAGGGGGGGACAGGGCAATCAGCCCCAGCATTTT.